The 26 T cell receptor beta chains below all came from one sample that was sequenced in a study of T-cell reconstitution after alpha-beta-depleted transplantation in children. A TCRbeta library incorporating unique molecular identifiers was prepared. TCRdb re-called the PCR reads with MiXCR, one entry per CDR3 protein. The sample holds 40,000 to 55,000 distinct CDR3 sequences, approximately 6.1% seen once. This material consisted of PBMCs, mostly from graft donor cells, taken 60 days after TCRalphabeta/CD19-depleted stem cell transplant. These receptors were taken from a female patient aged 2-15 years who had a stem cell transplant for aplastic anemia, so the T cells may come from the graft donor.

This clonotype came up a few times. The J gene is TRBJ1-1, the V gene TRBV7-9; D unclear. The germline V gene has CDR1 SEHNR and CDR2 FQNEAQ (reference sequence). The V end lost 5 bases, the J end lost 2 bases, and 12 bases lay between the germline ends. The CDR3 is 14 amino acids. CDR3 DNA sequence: TGTGCCAGCAGCCCCCGGACCGACAACACTGAAGCTTTCTTT. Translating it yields CASSPRTDNTEAFF. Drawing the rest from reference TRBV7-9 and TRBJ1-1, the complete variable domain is DTGVSQNPRHKITKRGQNVTFRCDPISEHNRLYWYRQTLGQGPEFLTYFQNEAQLEKSRLLSDRFSAERPKGSFSTLEIQRTEQGDSAMYLCASSPRTDNTEAFFGQGTRLTVV.

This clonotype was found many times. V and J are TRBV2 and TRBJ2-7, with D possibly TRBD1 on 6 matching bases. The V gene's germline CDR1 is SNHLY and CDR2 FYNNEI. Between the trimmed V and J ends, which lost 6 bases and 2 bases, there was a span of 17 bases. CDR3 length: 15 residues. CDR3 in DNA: TGTGCCAGCAGGACCTCTAGGACAGCTACCTACGAGCAGTACTTC. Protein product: CASRTSRTATYEQYF. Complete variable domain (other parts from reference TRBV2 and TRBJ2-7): EPEVTQTPSHQVTQMGQEVILRCVPISNHLYFYWYRQILGQKVEFLVSFYNNEISEKSEIFDDQFSVERPDGSNFTLKIRSTKLEDSAMYFCASRTSRTATYEQYFGPGTRLTVT.

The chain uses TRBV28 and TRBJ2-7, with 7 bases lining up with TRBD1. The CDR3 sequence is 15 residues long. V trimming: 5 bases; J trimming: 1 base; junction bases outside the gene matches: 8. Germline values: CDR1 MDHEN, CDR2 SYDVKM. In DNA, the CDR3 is TGTGCCAGCAGTGGGGCAGGGGGAAAATCCTACGAGCAGTACTTC. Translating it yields CASSGAGGKSYEQYF.

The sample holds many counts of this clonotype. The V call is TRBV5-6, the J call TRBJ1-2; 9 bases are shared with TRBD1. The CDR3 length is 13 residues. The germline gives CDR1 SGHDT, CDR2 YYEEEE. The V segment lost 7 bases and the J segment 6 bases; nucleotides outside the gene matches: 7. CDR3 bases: TGTGCCAGCCTGGGGACAGGGTCACATGGCTACACCTTC. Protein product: CASLGTGSHGYTF. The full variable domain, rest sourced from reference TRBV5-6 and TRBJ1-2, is DAGVTQSPTHLIKTRGQQVTLRCSPKSGHDTVSWYQQALGQGPQFIFQYYEEEERQRGNFPDRFSGHQFPNYSSELNVNALLLGDSALYLCASLGTGSHGYTFGSGTRLTVV.

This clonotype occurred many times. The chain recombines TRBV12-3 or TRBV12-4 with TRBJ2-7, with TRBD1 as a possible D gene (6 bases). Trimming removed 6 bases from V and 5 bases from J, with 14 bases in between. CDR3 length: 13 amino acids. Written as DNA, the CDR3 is TGTGCCAGCAGCCGTCCAGGGGCTCACGAGCAGTACTTC. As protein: CASSRPGAHEQYF.

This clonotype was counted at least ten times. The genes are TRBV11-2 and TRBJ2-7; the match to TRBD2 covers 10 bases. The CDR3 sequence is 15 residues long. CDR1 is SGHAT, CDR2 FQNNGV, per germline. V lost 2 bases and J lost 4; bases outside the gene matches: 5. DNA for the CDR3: TGTGCCAGCAGCTTACTAGCGGGAGTTTTTTACGAGCAGTACTTC. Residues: CASSLLAGVFYEQYF. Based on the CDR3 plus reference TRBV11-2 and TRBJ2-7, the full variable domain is EAGVAQSPRYKIIEKRQSVAFWCNPISGHATLYWYQQILGQGPKLLIQFQNNGVVDDSQLPKDRFSAERLKGVDSTLKIQPAKLEDSAVYLCASSLLAGVFYEQYFGPGTRLTVT.

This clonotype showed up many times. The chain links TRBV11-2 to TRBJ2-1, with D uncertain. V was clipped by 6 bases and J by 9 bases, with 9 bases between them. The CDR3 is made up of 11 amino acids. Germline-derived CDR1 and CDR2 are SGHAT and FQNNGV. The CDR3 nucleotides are TGTGCCAGCAGGTCAGAGGTTGAGCAGTTCTTC. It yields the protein CASRSEVEQFF. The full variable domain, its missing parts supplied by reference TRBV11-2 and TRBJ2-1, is EAGVAQSPRYKIIEKRQSVAFWCNPISGHATLYWYQQILGQGPKLLIQFQNNGVVDDSQLPKDRFSAERLKGVDSTLKIQPAKLEDSAVYLCASRSEVEQFFGPGTRLTVL.

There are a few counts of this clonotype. The CDR3 DNA follows: TGCGCCAGCACCCTGGGGGGACTGCCCCTCCCAGATACGCAGTATTTT. Its translation is CASTLGGLPLPDTQYF. The chain recombines TRBV5-1 with TRBJ2-3; a possible D gene is TRBD2 (6 bases). V lost 6 bases, J lost 4 bases, and 21 bases lay in between. Germline assignment: CDR1 SGHRS and CDR2 YFSETQ. The CDR3 covers 16 residues.

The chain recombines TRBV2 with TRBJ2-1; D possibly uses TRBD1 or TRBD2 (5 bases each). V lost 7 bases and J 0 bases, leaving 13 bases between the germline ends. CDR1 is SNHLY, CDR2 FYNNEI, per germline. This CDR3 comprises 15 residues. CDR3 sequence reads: CASTRGRDSYNEQFF. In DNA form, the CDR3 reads TGTGCCAGCACCCGGGGCAGAGACTCCTACAATGAGCAGTTCTTC.

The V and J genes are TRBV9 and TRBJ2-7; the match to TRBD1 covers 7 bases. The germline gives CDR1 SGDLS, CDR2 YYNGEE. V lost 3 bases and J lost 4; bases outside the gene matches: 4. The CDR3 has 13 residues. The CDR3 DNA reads TGTGCCAGCAGCGCCGGGACAGCTTACGAGCAGTACTTC. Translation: CASSAGTAYEQYF.

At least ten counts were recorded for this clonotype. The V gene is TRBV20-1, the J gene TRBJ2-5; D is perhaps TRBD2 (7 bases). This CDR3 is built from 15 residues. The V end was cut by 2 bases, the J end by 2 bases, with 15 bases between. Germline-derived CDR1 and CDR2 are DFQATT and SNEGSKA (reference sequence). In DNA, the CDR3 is TGCAGTGCTAGAAGGTCGCGGGGGCAGCAAGAGACCCAGTACTTC. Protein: CSARRSRGQQETQYF.

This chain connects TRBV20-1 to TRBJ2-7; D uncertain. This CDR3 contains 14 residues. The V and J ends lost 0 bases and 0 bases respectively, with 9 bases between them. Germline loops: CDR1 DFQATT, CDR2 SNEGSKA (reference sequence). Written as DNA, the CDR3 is TGCAGTGCTAGAGATAGGGCCGACTCCTACGAGCAGTACTTC. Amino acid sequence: CSARDRADSYEQYF.

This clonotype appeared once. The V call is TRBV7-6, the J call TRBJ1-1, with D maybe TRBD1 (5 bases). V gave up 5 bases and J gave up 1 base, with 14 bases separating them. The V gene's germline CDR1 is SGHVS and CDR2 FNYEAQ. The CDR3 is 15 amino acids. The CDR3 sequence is CASSLAGGTNTEAFF. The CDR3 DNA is TGTGCCAGCAGCCTCGCGGGGGGGACGAACACTGAAGCTTTCTTT.

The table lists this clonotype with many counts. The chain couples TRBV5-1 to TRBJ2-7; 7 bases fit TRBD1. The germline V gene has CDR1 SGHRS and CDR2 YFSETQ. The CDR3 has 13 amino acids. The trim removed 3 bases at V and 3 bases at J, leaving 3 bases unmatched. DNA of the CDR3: TGCGCCAGCAGCTCAAACAGGGGCTACGAGCAGTACTTC. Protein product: CASSSNRGYEQYF. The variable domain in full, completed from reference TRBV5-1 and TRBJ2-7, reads KAGVTQTPRYLIKTRGQQVTLSCSPISGHRSVSWYQQTPGQGLQFLFEYFSETQRNKGNFPGRFSGRQFSNSRSEMNVSTLELGDSALYLCASSSNRGYEQYFGPGTRLTVT.

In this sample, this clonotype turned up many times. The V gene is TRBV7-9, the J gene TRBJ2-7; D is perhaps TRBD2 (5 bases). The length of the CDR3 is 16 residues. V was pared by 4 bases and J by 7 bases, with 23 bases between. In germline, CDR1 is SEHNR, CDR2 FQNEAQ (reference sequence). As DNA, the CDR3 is TGTGCCAGCAGCTCCACCCATAGGACTTTTTCGGGGGAGCAGTACGTC. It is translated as CASSSTHRTFSGEQYV.

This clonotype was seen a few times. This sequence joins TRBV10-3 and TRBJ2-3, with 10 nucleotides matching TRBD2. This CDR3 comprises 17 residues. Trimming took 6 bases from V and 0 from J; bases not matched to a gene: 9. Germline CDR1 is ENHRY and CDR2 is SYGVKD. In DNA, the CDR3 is TGTGCCATCAGCCTAGCGGGAGACAGTGCTAGCACAGATACGCAGTATTTT. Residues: CAISLAGDSASTDTQYF.

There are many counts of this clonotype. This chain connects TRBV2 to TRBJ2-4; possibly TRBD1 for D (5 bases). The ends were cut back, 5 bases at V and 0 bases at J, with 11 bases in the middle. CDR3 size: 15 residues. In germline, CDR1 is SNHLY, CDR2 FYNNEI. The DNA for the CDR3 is TGTGCCAGCAGTTCCACAGGCCTAGCCAAAAACATTCAGTACTTC. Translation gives CASSSTGLAKNIQYF.

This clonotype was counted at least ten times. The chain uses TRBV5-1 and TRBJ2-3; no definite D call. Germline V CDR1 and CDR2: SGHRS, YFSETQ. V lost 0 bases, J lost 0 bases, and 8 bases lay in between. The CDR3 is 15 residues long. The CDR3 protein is CASSLDRASTDTQYF. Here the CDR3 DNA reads TGCGCCAGCAGCTTGGATAGGGCGAGCACAGATACGCAGTATTTT.

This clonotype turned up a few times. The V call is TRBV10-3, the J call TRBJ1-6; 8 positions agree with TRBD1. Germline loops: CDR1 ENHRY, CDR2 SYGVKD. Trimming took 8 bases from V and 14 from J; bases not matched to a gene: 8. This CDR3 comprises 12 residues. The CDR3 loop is CAISGQGQTLHF. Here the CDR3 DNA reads TGTGCCATCTCCGGACAGGGCCAGACCCTCCACTTT.

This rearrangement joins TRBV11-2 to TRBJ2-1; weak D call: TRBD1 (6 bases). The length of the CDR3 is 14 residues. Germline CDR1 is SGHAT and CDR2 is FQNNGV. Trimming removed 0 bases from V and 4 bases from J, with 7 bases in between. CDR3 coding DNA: TGTGCCAGCAGCTTAGACAGGGGATACAATGAGCAGTTCTTC. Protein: CASSLDRGYNEQFF.

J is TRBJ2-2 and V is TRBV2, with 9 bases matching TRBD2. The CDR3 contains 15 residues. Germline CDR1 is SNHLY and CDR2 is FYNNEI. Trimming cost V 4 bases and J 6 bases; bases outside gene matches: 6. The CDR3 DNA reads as TGTGCCAGCAGTGGCCCGGGCGGGAGGGCCGGGGAGCTGTTTTTT. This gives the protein CASSGPGGRAGELFF. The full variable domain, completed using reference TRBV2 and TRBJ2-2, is EPEVTQTPSHQVTQMGQEVILRCVPISNHLYFYWYRQILGQKVEFLVSFYNNEISEKSEIFDDQFSVERPDGSNFTLKIRSTKLEDSAMYFCASSGPGGRAGELFFGEGSRLTVL.

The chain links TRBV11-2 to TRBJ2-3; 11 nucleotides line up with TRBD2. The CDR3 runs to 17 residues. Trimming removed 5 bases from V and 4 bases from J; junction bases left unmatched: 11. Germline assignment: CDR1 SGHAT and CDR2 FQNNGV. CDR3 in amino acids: CASSAQFIAGGPDTQYF. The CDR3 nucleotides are TGTGCCAGCAGCGCCCAATTTATAGCGGGGGGGCCAGATACGCAGTATTTT.

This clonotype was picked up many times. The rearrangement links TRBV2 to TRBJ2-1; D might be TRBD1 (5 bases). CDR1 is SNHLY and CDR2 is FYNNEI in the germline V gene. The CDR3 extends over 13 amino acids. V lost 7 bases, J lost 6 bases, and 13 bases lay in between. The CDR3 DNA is TGTGCCAGCACTCCGTCCAGGGCCAATGAGCAGTTCTTC. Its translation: CASTPSRANEQFF. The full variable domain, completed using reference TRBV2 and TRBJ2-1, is EPEVTQTPSHQVTQMGQEVILRCVPISNHLYFYWYRQILGQKVEFLVSFYNNEISEKSEIFDDQFSVERPDGSNFTLKIRSTKLEDSAMYFCASTPSRANEQFFGPGTRLTVL.

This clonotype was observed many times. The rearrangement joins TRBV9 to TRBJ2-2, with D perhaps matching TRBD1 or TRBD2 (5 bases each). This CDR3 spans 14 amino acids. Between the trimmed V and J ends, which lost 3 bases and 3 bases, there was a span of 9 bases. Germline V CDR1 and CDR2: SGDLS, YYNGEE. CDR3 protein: CASSGDLHTGELFF. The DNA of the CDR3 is TGTGCCAGCAGCGGGGACCTCCACACCGGGGAGCTGTTTTTT.

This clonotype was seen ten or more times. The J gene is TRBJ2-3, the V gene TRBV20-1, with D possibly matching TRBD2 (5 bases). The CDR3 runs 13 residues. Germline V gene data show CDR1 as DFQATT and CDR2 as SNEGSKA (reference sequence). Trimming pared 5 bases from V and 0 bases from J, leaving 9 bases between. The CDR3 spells CSAPRTSTDTQYF. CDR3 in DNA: TGCAGTGCTCCTCGGACTAGCACAGATACGCAGTATTTT.

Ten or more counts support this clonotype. DNA for the CDR3: TGCGCCAGCAGCTTGGAAGGACAGGGGACTTCACCCCTCCACTTT. It codes for CASSLEGQGTSPLHF. The gene calls are TRBV5-1 and TRBJ1-6; the match to TRBD1 covers 9 bases. V dropped 0 bases and J dropped 9; count of bases not matched to a gene: 4. Germline V CDR1 and CDR2: SGHRS, YFSETQ. The CDR3 runs 15 residues.